A selection of T cell receptor beta chains follows, all from one sample in a study of cytomegalovirus exposure and HLA in healthy donors. Produced via immunoSEQ multiplex PCR; TCRdb's table is partial and in-frame only. Of around 140,000 clones in the sample, over 80% were seen once. The material sequenced was PBMCs. Source of these receptors: a man aged 18 to 30 in good health and CMV-seropositive. Both conserved end residues are part of each CDR3. The D gene is left open where the match is weak. A row's size may be missing; if present it is once, few, many or a size class.

clone_size | d_call | j_call | v_call | cdr3_aa | cdr3_nt
few | TRBD1 | TRBJ1-6 | TRBV7-2 | CASSPGGSSYNSPLHF | TGTGCCAGCAGTCCAGGGGGAAGCTCCTATAATTCACCCCTCCACTTT
- | - | TRBJ1-3 | TRBV28 | CASSPTGTYSGNTIYF | TGTGCCAGCAGTCCTACAGGAACCTACTCTGGAAACACCATATATTTT
- | - | TRBJ2-2 | TRBV12-5 | CASARGSTNTGELFF | TGTGCTAGTGCCCGGGGGTCTACGAACACCGGGGAGCTGTTTTTT
- | - | TRBJ2-3 | TRBV11-2 | CASSGLLSGHTDTQYF | TGTGCCAGCAGCGGCCTGCTTAGCGGACACACAGATACGCAGTATTTT
- | - | TRBJ1-2 | TRBV7-2 | CASSLGGGYGYTF | TGTGCCAGCAGCTTAGGCGGGGGCTATGGCTACACCTTC
- | - | TRBJ2-2 | TRBV6-4 | CASSVGGTGELFF | TGTGCCAGCAGTGTTGGAGGTACCGGGGAGCTGTTTTTT
- | TRBD1 | TRBJ2-1 | TRBV5-1 | CASSLEGQGVFNEQFF | TGCGCCAGCAGCTTGGAGGGACAGGGTGTTTTTAATGAGCAGTTCTTC
- | TRBD1 | TRBJ2-5 | TRBV7-8 | CASSLDRETQYF | TGTGCCAGCAGCCTGGACAGGGAGACCCAGTACTTC
- | - | TRBJ2-1 | TRBV14 | CASSPTSNEQFF | TGTGCCAGCAGCCCGACTAGCAATGAGCAGTTCTTC
- | - | TRBJ2-5 | TRBV27 | CASSSLGGALGETQYF | TGTGCCAGCAGTTCCCTAGGAGGGGCCCTAGGAGAGACCCAGTACTTC
- | - | TRBJ1-3 | TRBV2 | CASCYGTGGNTIYF | TGTGCCAGCTGCTATGGGACTGGTGGAAACACCATATATTTT
- | - | TRBJ2-2 | TRBV7-3 | CASREGGELFF | TGTGCCAGCAGGGAGGGTGGGGAGCTGTTTTTT
once | - | TRBJ1-1 | TRBV6-6 | CASRGHNTEAFF | TGTGCCTCTCGCGGCCACAACACTGAAGCTTTCTTT
- | TRBD1 | TRBJ1-4 | TRBV5-6 | CASSTGQGAWGEKLFF | TGTGCCAGCAGCACAGGACAGGGGGCATGGGGGGAAAAACTGTTTTTT
- | - | TRBJ2-7 | TRBV6-1 | CASSEALGGPPYEQYF | TGTGCCAGCAGTGAAGCGCTGGGGGGTCCCCCCTACGAGCAGTACTTC
once | TRBD2 | TRBJ2-1 | TRBV19 | CASTLSGSSYNEQFF | TGTGCCAGCACCTTGAGCGGGAGCTCCTACAATGAGCAGTTCTTC
- | - | TRBJ1-2 | TRBV19 | CASSIGRGVYGYTF | TGTGCCAGTAGTATAGGCAGGGGAGTTTATGGCTACACCTTC
- | - | TRBJ2-1 | TRBV9 | CASSVARENEQFF | TGTGCCAGCAGCGTAGCTAGGGAGAATGAGCAGTTCTTC
- | - | TRBJ1-5 | TRBV4-1 | CASSQPHSLNQPQHF | TGCGCCAGCAGCCAACCCCACAGCCTCAATCAGCCCCAGCATTTT
- | TRBD2 | TRBJ2-2 | TRBV5-1 | CASSLAGGAGELFF | TGCGCCAGCAGCCTAGCGGGAGGGGCCGGGGAGCTGTTTTTT
few | TRBD1 | TRBJ1-6 | TRBV9 | CASSAGQTLNSPLHF | TGTGCCAGCAGCGCGGGACAGACCTTAAATTCACCCCTCCACTTT
few | TRBD2 | TRBJ2-3 | TRBV29-1 | CSVEGLASTDTQYF | TGCAGCGTTGAAGGACTAGCGAGCACAGATACGCAGTATTTT
- | TRBD2 | TRBJ2-5 | TRBV5-6 | CASSLDVGSGRAAETQYF | TGTGCCAGCAGCTTGGATGTAGGGAGCGGGAGGGCCGCAGAGACCCAGTACTTC
once | TRBD1 | TRBJ2-4 | TRBV29-1 | CSSWTGQIQYF | TGCAGCTCATGGACAGGGCAAATTCAGTACTTC
- | TRBD1 | TRBJ1-2 | TRBV7-9 | CASSPGDSSEIYGYTF | TGTGCCAGCAGCCCAGGGGACAGCAGCGAAATCTATGGCTACACCTTC
- | TRBD1 | TRBJ1-5 | TRBV19 | CASSITGGSGNQPQHF | TGTGCCAGTAGTATCACAGGGGGCTCGGGCAATCAGCCCCAGCATTTT
- | - | TRBJ1-2 | TRBV6-5 | CASSPLLDYGYTF | TGTGCCAGCAGCCCACTACTGGACTATGGCTACACCTTC
- | - | TRBJ2-5 | TRBV15 | CATSSYRQTPQETQYF | TGTGCCACCAGCAGCTACAGACAGACTCCTCAAGAGACCCAGTACTTC
few | TRBD2 | TRBJ2-1 | TRBV4-1 | CASSPTLAGGHNEQFF | TGCGCCAGCAGCCCTACACTAGCGGGGGGCCACAATGAGCAGTTCTTC
once | - | TRBJ1-1 | TRBV19 | CASSSSGGYTEAFF | TGTGCCAGTAGTTCCAGTGGGGGGTACACTGAAGCTTTCTTT
- | TRBD1 | TRBJ1-5 | TRBV7-9 | CASSQGTGEFQPQHF | TGTGCCAGCAGCCAGGGGACAGGGGAGTTTCAGCCCCAGCATTTT
- | TRBD2 | TRBJ2-6 | TRBV6-4 | CASSLTSWASGANVLTF | TGTGCCAGCAGTTTGACTAGCTGGGCCTCTGGGGCCAACGTCCTGACTTTC
few | - | TRBJ1-1 | TRBV29-1 | CSVDPREGTEAFF | TGCAGCGTTGACCCCCGGGAGGGCACTGAAGCTTTCTTT
once | TRBD1 | TRBJ1-3 | TRBV6-1 | CASTGQGAGNTIYF | TGTGCCAGCACGGGACAGGGAGCTGGAAACACCATATATTTT
- | TRBD1 | TRBJ1-1 | TRBV11-2 | CASSLYRGTEAFF | TGTGCCAGCAGTCTCTACAGGGGCACTGAAGCTTTCTTT
- | - | TRBJ2-7 | TRBV9 | CASSVEVRAAEQYF | TGTGCCAGCAGCGTAGAGGTCAGGGCAGCCGAGCAGTACTTC
- | - | TRBJ1-2 | TRBV10-3 | CATSAGGNYGYTF | TGTGCCACCTCCGCAGGAGGGAACTATGGCTACACCTTC
- | - | TRBJ1-1 | TRBV11-2 | CASSLGPDNTEAFF | TGTGCCAGCAGCTTAGGTCCAGATAACACTGAAGCTTTCTTT